This T cell receptor beta chain was sequenced in a study of somatic mutations in cytotoxic T cells in rheumatoid arthritis. Background on the study: Blood from the patient (almost 31 ml EDTA) was drawn right after diagnosis, pretreatment. Study findings and constraints: CD8+ clonality increased with age in rheumatoid arthritis patients but not in healthy controls. Antigen specificity of the expanded CD8+ clones was not determined. Any difference in CD8+ T-cell clonality between patients who had rheumatoid arthritis and healthy controls who were age-matched was not statistically significant.

The CDR3 contains 17 residues. With V trimmed by 4 bases and J by 0 bases, 4 bases remained unmatched. Germline-derived CDR1 and CDR2 are SGDLS and YYNGEE. In the case of this clone: Its target is unknown.

This table comes from immunoSEQ multiplex PCR, and its TCRdb copy is limited to in-frame clones, with some not included. The sample lists some 9,600 clones, just over 90% occurring once. The chain is built from TRBV9 and TRBJ2-2; 12 bases line up with TRBD2. Input material: CD8+ T cells sorted from blood. The TCR originated in a woman aged 18-35 years with rheumatoid arthritis. CDR3 in amino acids: CASSIPSGGANTGELFF. CDR3 in DNA: TGTGCCAGCAGCATCCCTAGCGGGGGGGCGAACACCGGGGAGCTGTTTTTT.